Listed here is a single T cell receptor (beta chain). Its specificity is not known. Generation of TCR cDNA used 5'RACE template switching (which added a universal primer site and UMIs). TCRdb recomputed calls from the 5' RACE reads with MiXCR, one row per CDR3 protein. The repertoire consists of a few hundred thousand distinct CDR3 sequences, with under 3.5% occurring once and the leading ten covering approximately 3.5%. This entry is derived from a study of T cells after yellow fever vaccination. Overall study findings and caveats: Abundant bulk-population clonotypes could contaminate the FACS-sorted repertoires. Most clones from primary vaccination were detected again post-booster (roughly 96% CD4, roughly 90% CD8). The CD4 compartment and the CD8 compartment contained a small share of clonotypes in common.

This CDR3 spans 13 amino acids. The V and J ends lost 5 bases and 4 bases respectively, with 11 bases between them. Germline V gene sequence: CDR1 SEHNR, CDR2 FQNEAQ (reference sequence). Sequenced material: CD4+ T cells sorted from PBMCs, taken 10 days after the yellow fever booster vaccination. V gene TRBV7-9 combines with J gene TRBJ1-1, with D possibly being TRBD1 (5 bases). This receptor was taken from a man between 18 and 35 years old who received the YFV17D yellow fever vaccine. CDR3 nucleotide sequence: TGTGCCAGCAGCGGACACATGGGCACTGAAGCTTTCTTT. It yields the protein CASSGHMGTEAFF.